These 7 T cell receptor beta chains originate from one sample sequenced in a study of T cells in Graves' hyperthyroidism and ophthalmopathy. Amplification targeted TCR beta CDR3 regions from RNA transcripts. First-round RT-PCR of the TCR CDR3 relied on the HTBI primer set. TCRdb reprocessed the multiplex PCR reads with MiXCR, giving one entry per CDR3 protein. The sample carries about half a million distinct CDR3 sequences, less than 20% recorded once. Material: blood. The receptors were sampled from a man aged 40-55 years with Graves' ophthalmopathy.

This clonotype was detected a few times. V and J are TRBV7-3 and TRBJ2-3; D may be TRBD1 or TRBD2 (6 bases each). V lost 4 bases to trimming and J lost 3 bases, with 17 bases between them. The CDR3 consists of 16 residues. The germline V gene has CDR1 SGHTA and CDR2 FQGTGA. In DNA form, the CDR3 reads TGTGCCAGCAGCTCATCTACAGGGACTGGTACAGATACGCAGTATTTT. Amino acids: CASSSSTGTGTDTQYF.

The rearrangement links TRBV3-2 to TRBJ2-3; the listed D gene, TRBD1, was not tested against the DNA. TRBV3-2 is a pseudogene segment. The CDR3 has 17 residues. The CDR3 nucleotides read TGTGCCAGCAGCCAAGATCGGTTGACAGGGGAGAGGGGTACGCAGTATTTT. This gives the protein CASSQDRLTGERGTQYF.

V and J are TRBV12-3 or TRBV12-4 and TRBJ2-3; 7 nucleotides match TRBD2. J was trimmed by 2 bases and V by 5 bases; bases with no gene match: 13. The CDR3 covers 17 residues. This CDR3 reads CASSPPSSTSHTDTQYF. The DNA for the CDR3 is TGTGCCAGCAGTCCACCCTCCTCGACTAGCCACACAGATACGCAGTATTTT.

This clonotype was recorded a few times. The gene calls are TRBV12-3 or TRBV12-4 and TRBJ2-7; either TRBD1 or TRBD2 may fit D (5 bases each). The CDR3 contains 15 residues. Trimming cost V 2 bases and J 0 bases, with 11 bases left between them. CDR3 bases: TGTGCCAGCAGTTTATTCTTGGGGACCTCCTACGAGCAGTACTTC. This sequence encodes CASSLFLGTSYEQYF.

This sequence joins TRBV24-1 and TRBJ1-2; D unclear. V was pared by 0 bases and J by 3 bases, with 1 base between. Germline V gene data show CDR1 as KGHDR and CDR2 as SFDVKD. The CDR3 contains 12 residues. The CDR3 nucleotides are TGTGCCACCAGTGATTTGTACTATGGCTACACCTTC. It codes for CATSDLYYGYTF.

The CDR3: CASSPRDTDQPQHF. For the CDR3, the DNA is TGTGCCAGCAGCCCCCGTGACACAGATCAGCCCCAGCATTTT. J is TRBJ1-5 and V is TRBV9; D is ambiguous. This CDR3 comprises 14 residues. The germline CDR1 and CDR2 sequences are SGDLS and YYNGEE. The V and J ends lost 4 bases and 5 bases respectively, with 13 bases between them. Looking up the rest from reference TRBV9 and TRBJ1-5 gives the full variable domain: DSGVTQTPKHLITATGQRVTLRCSPRSGDLSVYWYQQSLDQGLQFLIQYYNGEERAKGNILERFSAQQFPDLHSELNLSSLELGDSALYFCASSPRDTDQPQHFGDGTRLSIL.

This clonotype was observed at least ten times. The J gene is TRBJ2-4, the V gene TRBV12-3 or TRBV12-4, with no clear D. Trimming took 5 bases from V and 7 from J, leaving 15 bases between them. The CDR3 contains 14 residues. The CDR3 spells CASSPPTLGNIQYF. CDR3 bases: TGTGCCAGCAGTCCCCCGACACTCGGGAACATTCAGTACTTC.